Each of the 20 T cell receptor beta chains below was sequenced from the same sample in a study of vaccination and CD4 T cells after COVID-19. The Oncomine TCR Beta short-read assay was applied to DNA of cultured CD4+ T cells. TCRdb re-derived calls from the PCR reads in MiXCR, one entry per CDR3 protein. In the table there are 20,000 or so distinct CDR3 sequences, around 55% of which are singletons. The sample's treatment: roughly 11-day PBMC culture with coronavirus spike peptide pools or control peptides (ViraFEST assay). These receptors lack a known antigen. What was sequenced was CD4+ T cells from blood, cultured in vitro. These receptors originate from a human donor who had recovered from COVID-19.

The CDR3 sequence is CASRPLGGRGTGELFF. For the CDR3, the DNA is TGTGCCAGCAGACCCCTCGGCGGGAGGGGGACCGGGGAGCTGTTTTTT. This sequence joins TRBV5-6 and TRBJ2-2; 9 bases are a match to TRBD2. With 5 bases clipped from V and 5 bases from J, the junction kept 10 bases outside the gene matches. The CDR3 is 16 amino acids. Germline V gives CDR1 SGHDT, CDR2 YYEEEE.

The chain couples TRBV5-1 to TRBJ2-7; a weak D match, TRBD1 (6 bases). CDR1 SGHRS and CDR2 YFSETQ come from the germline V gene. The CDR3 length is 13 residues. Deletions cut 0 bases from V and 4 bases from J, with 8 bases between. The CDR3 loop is CASSLADRYEQYF. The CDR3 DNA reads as TGCGCCAGCAGCTTGGCCGACAGGTACGAGCAGTACTTC.

The CDR3 region has the DNA TGTGCCAGCAGTCCCCGACAGGGTCGGCAAGAGACCCAGTACTTC. It is translated as CASSPRQGRQETQYF. The chain couples TRBV12-3 or TRBV12-4 to TRBJ2-5, with 7 bases lining up with TRBD1. There are 15 residues in the CDR3. After removal of 5 bases from V and 2 bases from J, the junction contained 8 bases not matched to a gene.

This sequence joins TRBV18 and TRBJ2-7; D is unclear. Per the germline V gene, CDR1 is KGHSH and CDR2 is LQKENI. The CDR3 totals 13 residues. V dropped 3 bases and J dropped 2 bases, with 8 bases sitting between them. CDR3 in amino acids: CASSPGRPYEQYF. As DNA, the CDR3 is TGTGCCAGCTCACCCGGCAGGCCCTACGAGCAGTACTTC.

The CDR3 DNA reads as TGTGCCTGGAGTTACAGGACTAAACCCCTCCACTTT. Translation gives CAWSYRTKPLHF. J is TRBJ1-6 and V is TRBV30; D may be TRBD1 (5 bases). Germline lookup yields CDR1 GTSNPN and CDR2 SVGIG (reference sequence). The V end was cut by 2 bases, the J end by 12 bases, with 11 bases between. The CDR3 consists of 12 residues.

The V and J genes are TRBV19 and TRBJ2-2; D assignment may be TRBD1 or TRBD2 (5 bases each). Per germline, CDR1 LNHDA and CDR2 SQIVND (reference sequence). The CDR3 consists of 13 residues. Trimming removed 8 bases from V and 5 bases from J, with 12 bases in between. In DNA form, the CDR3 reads TGTGCCAGTCGACAGAGGGGAACCGGGGAGCTGTTTTTT. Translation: CASRQRGTGELFF.

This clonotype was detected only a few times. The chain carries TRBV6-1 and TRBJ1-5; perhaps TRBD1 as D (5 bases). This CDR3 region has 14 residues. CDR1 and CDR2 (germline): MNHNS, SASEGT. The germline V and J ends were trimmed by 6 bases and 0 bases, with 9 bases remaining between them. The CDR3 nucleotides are TGTGCCAGCAGCCCAGGGAATAGCAATCAGCCCCAGCATTTT. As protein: CASSPGNSNQPQHF.

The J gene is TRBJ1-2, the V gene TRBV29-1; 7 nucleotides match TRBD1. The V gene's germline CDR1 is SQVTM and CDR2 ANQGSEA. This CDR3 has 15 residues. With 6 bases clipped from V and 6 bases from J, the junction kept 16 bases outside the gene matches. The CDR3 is CSVGTQTGILDGYTF. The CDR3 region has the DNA TGCAGCGTAGGAACCCAGACAGGGATACTCGATGGCTACACCTTC.

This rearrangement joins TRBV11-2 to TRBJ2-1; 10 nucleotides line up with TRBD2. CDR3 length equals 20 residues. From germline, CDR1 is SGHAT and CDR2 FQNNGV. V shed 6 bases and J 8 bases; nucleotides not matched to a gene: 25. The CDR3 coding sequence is TGTGCCAGCAGACGACCGGGGGCGGCTAGCGGGAGATGGCCCCTAGATGAGCAGTTCTTC. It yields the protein CASRRPGAASGRWPLDEQFF.

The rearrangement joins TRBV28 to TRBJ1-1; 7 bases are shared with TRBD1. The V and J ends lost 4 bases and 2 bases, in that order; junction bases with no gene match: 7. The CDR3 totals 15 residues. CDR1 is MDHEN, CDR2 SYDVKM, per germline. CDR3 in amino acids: CASSSLGDRNTEAFF. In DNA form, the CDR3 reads TGTGCCAGCAGTTCCCTGGGGGACAGAAACACTGAAGCTTTCTTT.

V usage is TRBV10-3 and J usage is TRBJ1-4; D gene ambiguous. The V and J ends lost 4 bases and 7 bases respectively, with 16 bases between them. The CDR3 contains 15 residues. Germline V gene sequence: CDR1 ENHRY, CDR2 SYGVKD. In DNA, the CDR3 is TGTGCCATCAGTGGCAGCTCACCGGGTGGTGAAAAACTGTTTTTT. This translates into CAISGSSPGGEKLFF.

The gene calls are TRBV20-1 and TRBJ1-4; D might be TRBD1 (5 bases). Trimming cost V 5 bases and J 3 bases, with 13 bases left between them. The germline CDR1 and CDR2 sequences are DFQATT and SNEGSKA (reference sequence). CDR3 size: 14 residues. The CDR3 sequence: CSAPDGGSNEKLFF. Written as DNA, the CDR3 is TGCAGTGCTCCTGATGGGGGTTCTAATGAAAAACTGTTTTTT.

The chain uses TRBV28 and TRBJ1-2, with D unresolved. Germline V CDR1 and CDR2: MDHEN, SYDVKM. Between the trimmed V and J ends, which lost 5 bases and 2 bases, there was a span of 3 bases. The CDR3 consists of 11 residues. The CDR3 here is CASSKNYGYTF. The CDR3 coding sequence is TGTGCCAGCAGTAAAAACTATGGCTACACCTTC.

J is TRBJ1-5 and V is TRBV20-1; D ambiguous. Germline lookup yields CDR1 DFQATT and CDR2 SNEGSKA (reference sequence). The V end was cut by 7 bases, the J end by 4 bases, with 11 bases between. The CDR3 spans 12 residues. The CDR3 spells CSVMDGNQPQHF. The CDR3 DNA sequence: TGCAGTGTCATGGACGGAAATCAGCCCCAGCATTTT.

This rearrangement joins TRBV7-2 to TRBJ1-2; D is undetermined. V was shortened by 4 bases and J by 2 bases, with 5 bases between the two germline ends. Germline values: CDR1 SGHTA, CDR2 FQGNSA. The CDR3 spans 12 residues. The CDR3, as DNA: TGTGCCAGCAGCTACGTGAACTATGGCTACACCTTC. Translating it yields CASSYVNYGYTF.

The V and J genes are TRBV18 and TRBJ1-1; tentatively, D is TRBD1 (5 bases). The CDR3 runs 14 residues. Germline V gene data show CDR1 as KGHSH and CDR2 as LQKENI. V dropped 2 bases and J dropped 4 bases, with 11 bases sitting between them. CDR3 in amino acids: CASSPSGAPTEAFF. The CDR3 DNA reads TGTGCCAGCTCACCATCCGGGGCCCCCACTGAAGCTTTCTTT.

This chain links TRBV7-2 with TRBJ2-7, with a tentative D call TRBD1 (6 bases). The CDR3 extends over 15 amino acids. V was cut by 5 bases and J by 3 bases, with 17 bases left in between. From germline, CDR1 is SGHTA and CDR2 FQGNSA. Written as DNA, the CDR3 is TGTGCCAGCAGCCTTCAGGCAGGGGCCTACTACGAGCAGTACTTC. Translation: CASSLQAGAYYEQYF.

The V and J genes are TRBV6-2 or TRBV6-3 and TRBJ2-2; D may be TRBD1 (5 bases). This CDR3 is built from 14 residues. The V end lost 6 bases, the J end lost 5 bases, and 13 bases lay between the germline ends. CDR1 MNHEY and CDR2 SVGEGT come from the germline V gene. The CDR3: CASRFSGQTGELFF. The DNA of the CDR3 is TGTGCCAGCAGATTTTCCGGACAAACCGGGGAGCTGTTTTTT.

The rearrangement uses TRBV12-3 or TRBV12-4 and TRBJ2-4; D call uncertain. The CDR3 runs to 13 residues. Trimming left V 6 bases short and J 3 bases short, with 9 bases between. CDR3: CASRMMDKNIQYF. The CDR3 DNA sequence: TGTGCCAGCAGAATGATGGACAAAAACATTCAGTACTTC.

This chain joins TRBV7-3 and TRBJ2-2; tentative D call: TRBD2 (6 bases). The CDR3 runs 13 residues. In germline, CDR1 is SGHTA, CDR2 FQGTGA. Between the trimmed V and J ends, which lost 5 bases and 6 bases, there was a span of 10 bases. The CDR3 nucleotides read TGTGCCAGCAGCACTAGCATGTCCGGGGAGCTGTTTTTT. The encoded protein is CASSTSMSGELFF.